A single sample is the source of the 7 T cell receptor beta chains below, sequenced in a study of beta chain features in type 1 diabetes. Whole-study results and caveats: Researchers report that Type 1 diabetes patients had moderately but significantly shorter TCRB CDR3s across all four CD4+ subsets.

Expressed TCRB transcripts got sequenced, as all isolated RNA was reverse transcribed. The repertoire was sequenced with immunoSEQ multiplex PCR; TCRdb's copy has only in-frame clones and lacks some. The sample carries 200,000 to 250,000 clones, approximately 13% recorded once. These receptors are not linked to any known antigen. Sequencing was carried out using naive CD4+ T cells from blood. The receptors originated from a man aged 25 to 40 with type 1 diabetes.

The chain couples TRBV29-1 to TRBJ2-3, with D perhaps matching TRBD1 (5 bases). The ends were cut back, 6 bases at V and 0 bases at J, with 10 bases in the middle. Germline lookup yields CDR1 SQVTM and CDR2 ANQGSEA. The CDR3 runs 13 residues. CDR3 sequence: CSVETESTDTQYF. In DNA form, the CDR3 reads TGCAGCGTAGAGACAGAGAGCACAGATACGCAGTATTTT.

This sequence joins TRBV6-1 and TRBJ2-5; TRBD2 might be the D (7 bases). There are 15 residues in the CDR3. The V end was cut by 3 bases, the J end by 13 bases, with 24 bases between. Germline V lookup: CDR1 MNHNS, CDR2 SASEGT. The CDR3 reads CASSDPRGAGIGMYF. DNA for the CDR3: TGTGCCAGCAGTGATCCCCGGGGGGCCGGGATAGGAATGTACTTC.

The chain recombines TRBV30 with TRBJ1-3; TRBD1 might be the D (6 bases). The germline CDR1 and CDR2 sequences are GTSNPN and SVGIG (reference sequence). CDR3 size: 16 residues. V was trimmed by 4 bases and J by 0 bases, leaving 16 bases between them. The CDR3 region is CAWIYPRTVSGNTIYF. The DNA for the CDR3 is TGTGCCTGGATTTACCCCCGGACAGTCTCTGGAAACACCATATATTTT.

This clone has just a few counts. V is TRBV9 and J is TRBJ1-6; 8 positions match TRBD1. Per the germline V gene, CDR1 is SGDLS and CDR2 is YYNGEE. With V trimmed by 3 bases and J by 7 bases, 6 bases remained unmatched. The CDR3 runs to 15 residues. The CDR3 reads CASSAQGAGNSPLHF. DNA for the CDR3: TGTGCCAGCAGCGCCCAGGGGGCAGGGAATTCACCCCTCCACTTT.

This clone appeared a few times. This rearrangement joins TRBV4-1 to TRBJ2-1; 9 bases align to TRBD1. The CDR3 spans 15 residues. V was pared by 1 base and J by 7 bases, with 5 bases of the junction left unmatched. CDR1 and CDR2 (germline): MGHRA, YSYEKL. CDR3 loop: CASSQGDRAWNEQFF. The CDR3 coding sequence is TGCGCCAGCAGCCAAGGGGACAGGGCGTGGAATGAGCAGTTCTTC.

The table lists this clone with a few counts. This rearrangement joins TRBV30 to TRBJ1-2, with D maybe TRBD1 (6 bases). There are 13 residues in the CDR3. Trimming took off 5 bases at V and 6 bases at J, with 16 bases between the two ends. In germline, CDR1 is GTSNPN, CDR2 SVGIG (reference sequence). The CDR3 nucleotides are TGTGCCTGGTGGAGACAAGGGGGGGATGGCTACACCTTC. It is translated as CAWWRQGGDGYTF.

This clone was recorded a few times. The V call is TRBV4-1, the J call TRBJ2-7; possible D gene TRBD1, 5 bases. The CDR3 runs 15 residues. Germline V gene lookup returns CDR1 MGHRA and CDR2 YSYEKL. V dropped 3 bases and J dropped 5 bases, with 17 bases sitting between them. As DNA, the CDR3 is TGCGCCAGCAGCCATTTGCAGGGCGGTATAGACGAGCAGTACTTC. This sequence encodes CASSHLQGGIDEQYF.